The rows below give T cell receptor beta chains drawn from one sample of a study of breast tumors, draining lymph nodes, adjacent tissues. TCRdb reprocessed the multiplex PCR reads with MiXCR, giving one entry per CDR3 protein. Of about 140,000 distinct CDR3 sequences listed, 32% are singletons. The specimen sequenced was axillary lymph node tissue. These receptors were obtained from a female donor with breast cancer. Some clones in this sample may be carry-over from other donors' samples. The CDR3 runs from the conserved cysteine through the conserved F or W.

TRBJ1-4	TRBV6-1	CASSGGTVNEKLFF
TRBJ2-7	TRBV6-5	CASSYQRQGHEQYF
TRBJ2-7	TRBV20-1	CSATPGHLYEQYF
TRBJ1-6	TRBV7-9	CASSLNREPPLHF
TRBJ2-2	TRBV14	CASSQVSVRAGELFF
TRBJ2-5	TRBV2	CASSGIGTALQETQYF
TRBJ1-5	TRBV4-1	CASSQGSREDQPQHF
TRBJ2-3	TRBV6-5	CASSSMGAQYF
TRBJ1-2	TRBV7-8	CASSSYPTVHTYGYTF
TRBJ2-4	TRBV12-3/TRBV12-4	CASSTDRADIQYF
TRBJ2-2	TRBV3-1	CASSQAGETGELFF
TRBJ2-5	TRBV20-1	CSARRVQGGAVGETQYF
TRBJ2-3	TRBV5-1	CASRPTGGATDTQYF
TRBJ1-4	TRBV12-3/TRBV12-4	CASSLRLGSGEKLFF
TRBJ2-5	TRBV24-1	CATSDRGETQYF
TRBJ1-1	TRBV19	CASSSRSSWGEAFF
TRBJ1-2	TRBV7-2	CASTKNRLADNYGYTF